This TCR beta chain is from a study of technical replicates of blood from several donors. The V gene lost 4 bases and the J gene lost 0 bases, with 12 bases spanning the gap. Germline V CDR1 and CDR2: SEHNR, FQNEAQ (reference sequence). This CDR3 spans 15 amino acids. Clones were sequenced by immunoSEQ multiplex PCR, and TCRdb holds only the in-frame ones, with some missing. This table has approximately 82,000 clones, 96% appearing once. This clonotype originated in a human donor in good health. Sequenced material: T cells isolated from PBMCs. This chain connects TRBV7-9 to TRBJ1-1, with D possibly being TRBD1 (6 bases). Written as DNA, the CDR3 is TGTGCCAGCAGCTCAGAAGGGACACTGAACACTGAAGCTTTCTTT. Amino acids: CASSSEGTLNTEAFF.